The 30 T cell receptor beta chains below all came from one sample that was sequenced in a study of T cells in Graves' hyperthyroidism and ophthalmopathy. Amplified regions were TCR beta CDR3 sequences from RNA transcripts. The HTBI primer set served for first-round RT-PCR of the TCR CDR3. TCRdb called the multiplex PCR reads again in MiXCR, with one record for every CDR3 protein. The data show nearly 750,000 distinct CDR3 sequences, with over 35% seen just once and about a third held by the top ten. Sequencing was carried out using blood. Source of these receptors: a woman between 40 and 55 years old with Graves' hyperthyroidism.

This chain links TRBV10-3 with TRBJ2-6; D is uncertain. The germline V gene encodes CDR1 ENHRY and CDR2 SYGVKD. This CDR3 spans 13 amino acids. V was pared by 5 bases and J by 4 bases, with 6 bases between. The CDR3 loop is CAISPTGANVLTF. The CDR3 DNA reads TGTGCCATCAGTCCGACAGGGGCCAACGTCCTGACTTTC.

The chain couples TRBV12-3 or TRBV12-4 to TRBJ1-1, with 9 bases fitting TRBD1. The CDR3 runs to 14 residues. J lost 6 bases, V lost 3 bases, and 5 bases had no gene match. This CDR3 reads CASSLGQGASEAFF. CDR3 sequence (DNA): TGTGCCAGCAGTTTGGGACAGGGAGCTTCTGAAGCTTTCTTT.

The chain uses TRBV5-8 and TRBJ2-7; D not resolved. The CDR3 contains 14 residues. CDR1 and CDR2 (germline): SGHTS, YDEGEE. The V end lost 0 bases, the J end lost 2 bases, and 9 bases lay between the germline ends. DNA of the CDR3: TGTGCCAGCAGCTTGGGGTTTGGGACCTACGAGCAGTACTTC. Its protein is CASSLGFGTYEQYF.

The chain recombines TRBV5-4 with TRBJ2-7; 8 positions match TRBD1. CDR1 is SGHNT, CDR2 YYREEE, per germline (reference sequence). J was trimmed by 7 bases and V by 0 bases; bases with no gene match: 6. CDR3 length: 14 residues. The DNA for the CDR3 is TGTGCCAGCAGCTTGGAGGGCAGGGGGCGAGAGCAGTACTTC. This sequence encodes CASSLEGRGREQYF.

The gene calls are TRBV7-9 and TRBJ1-2, with D perhaps TRBD1 (6 bases). The CDR3 has 14 amino acids. CDR1 and CDR2 from the germline V gene are SEHNR and FQNEAQ (reference sequence). V lost 1 base and J 4 bases, leaving 10 bases between the germline ends. CDR3 in DNA: TGTGCCAGCAGCTTAGGGGAACAGGGCTATGGCTACACCTTC. Translation: CASSLGEQGYGYTF. Full variable domain (outside the CDR3, taken from reference TRBV7-9 and TRBJ1-2): DTGVSQNPRHKITKRGQNVTFRCDPISEHNRLYWYRQTLGQGPEFLTYFQNEAQLEKSRLLSDRFSAERPKGSFSTLEIQRTEQGDSAMYLCASSLGEQGYGYTFGSGTRLTVV.

The CDR3 is CSARDPGGPNTEAFF. The CDR3 nucleotides read TGCAGTGCTAGAGATCCGGGGGGCCCGAACACTGAAGCTTTCTTT. The chain recombines TRBV20-1 with TRBJ1-1; a possible D gene is TRBD1 (6 bases). V lost 0 bases to trimming and J lost 1 base, with 12 bases between them. The CDR3 sequence is 15 residues long. In germline, CDR1 is DFQATT, CDR2 SNEGSKA (reference sequence).

This clonotype is medium-sized (0.01 to 0.1%) in the sample. The CDR3 protein is CASSSPQGGNEQFF. CDR3 nucleotides: TGTGCCAGCAGCTCACCACAGGGAGGCAATGAGCAGTTCTTC. The chain joins TRBV7-9 to TRBJ2-1; tentatively, D is TRBD1 or TRBD2 (6 bases each). The CDR3 runs to 14 residues. Germline V lookup: CDR1 SEHNR, CDR2 FQNEAQ (reference sequence). Trimming took off 4 bases at V and 6 bases at J, with 13 bases between the two ends.

This clonotype was counted between two and nine times. The CDR3 nucleotides read TGCAGTGCTAGAGAAGGGACAGGGAGCAATCAGCCCCAGCATTTT. Translating gives CSAREGTGSNQPQHF. The V and J genes are TRBV20-1 and TRBJ1-5, with 9 bases identical to TRBD1. This CDR3 has 15 residues. J gave up 1 base and V 0 bases, and 1 base lay outside the gene matches. CDR1 and CDR2 from the germline V gene are DFQATT and SNEGSKA (reference sequence).

This clonotype was recorded many times. J is TRBJ1-3 and V is TRBV10-3; the D is unclear. Germline values: CDR1 ENHRY, CDR2 SYGVKD. CDR3 length: 17 residues. V lost 0 bases to trimming and J lost 3 bases, with 15 bases between them. The CDR3 region has the DNA TGTGCCATCAGTGAGTCGGTATCCCGGCGGTTTGGAAACACCATATATTTT. The encoded protein is CAISESVSRRFGNTIYF.

This sequence joins TRBV13 and TRBJ1-4; 7 nucleotides line up with TRBD1. Looked up from germline, CDR1 is PRHDT and CDR2 is FYEKMQ (reference sequence). J was trimmed by 7 bases and V by 5 bases; bases with no gene match: 13. The CDR3 consists of 16 residues. The CDR3 loop is CASSVAPGQITEKLFF. CDR3 sequence (DNA): TGTGCCAGCAGCGTAGCTCCGGGACAGATCACTGAAAAACTGTTTTTT.

As to this clonotype: A much larger clone differs from this one at a single base, so this may be a read error. The gene calls are TRBV7-2 and TRBJ1-6, with D hard to call. Germline-derived CDR1 and CDR2 are SGHTA and FQGNSA. The CDR3 length is 15 residues. Trimming took off 2 bases at V and 6 bases at J, with 11 bases between the two ends. CDR3 DNA: TGTGCCAGCAGCTTAAAGCCCCGGATTAATTCACCCCTCCACTTT. As protein: CASSLKPRINSPLHF.

A few counts support this clonotype. The chain recombines TRBV19 with TRBJ1-5; possibly TRBD1 for D (6 bases). Trimming took off 7 bases at V and 3 bases at J, with 13 bases between the two ends. CDR1 and CDR2 (germline): LNHDA, SQIVND (reference sequence). CDR3 length: 14 residues. Here the CDR3 DNA reads TGTGCCAGTAAGGTACAGGGTCACAATCAGCCCCAGCATTTT. Its protein product is CASKVQGHNQPQHF. Full variable domain (outside the CDR3, taken from reference TRBV19 and TRBJ1-5): DGGITQSPKYLFRKEGQNVTLSCEQNLNHDAMYWYRQDPGQGLRLIYYSQIVNDFQKGDIAEGYSVSREKKESFPLTVTSAQKNPTAFYLCASKVQGHNQPQHFGDGTRLSIL.

This clonotype was recorded once. A much larger clone differs from this one at a single base, so this may be a read error. The V gene is TRBV2, the J gene TRBJ1-2; D is unresolved. Germline V gene lookup returns CDR1 SNHLY and CDR2 FYNNEI. Trimming pared 6 bases from V and 3 bases from J, leaving 14 bases between. There are 14 residues in the CDR3. In DNA, the CDR3 is TGTGCCAGCAGCTTACTGGCCGAGCACTATGGCTACACCTTC. Protein product: CASSLLAEHYGYTF.

The sample holds a few counts of this clonotype. The rearrangement uses TRBV20-1 and TRBJ2-7; D is unclear. The DNA end favors TRBJ2-1, so the J call may be wrong. Germline values: CDR1 DFQATT, CDR2 SNEGSKA (reference sequence). This CDR3 is 12 amino acids long. The DNA for the CDR3 is TGCAGTGCTATAGGAGAGCCAAATGAGCAGTTCTTC. Protein product: CSAIGEPNEQFF.

The chain links TRBV29-1 to TRBJ2-2, with D possibly TRBD1 on 6 matching bases. V gave up 8 bases and J gave up 2 bases, with 12 bases separating them. Germline CDR1 SQVTM, CDR2 ANQGSEA. The CDR3 extends over 13 amino acids. For the CDR3, the DNA is TGCAGCACAGAACAGGGAAACACCGGGGAGCTGTTTTTT. Translated, it gives CSTEQGNTGELFF.

This rearrangement joins TRBV25-1 to TRBJ2-2; 9 bases match TRBD1. V gave up 1 base and J gave up 5 bases; unmatched junction bases: 8. Germline CDR1 reads MGHDK; CDR2 reads SYGVNS. The length of the CDR3 is 17 residues. The CDR3 here is CASSEWGTGQVTGELFF. The DNA for the CDR3 is TGTGCCAGCAGTGAATGGGGGACAGGGCAGGTAACCGGGGAGCTGTTTTTT.

This clonotype was counted between two and nine times. V gene TRBV7-8 combines with J gene TRBJ2-2, with D maybe TRBD1 (5 bases). V dropped 3 bases and J dropped 2 bases, with 10 bases sitting between them. This CDR3 is 15 amino acids long. Germline values: CDR1 SGHVS, CDR2 FQNEAQ. The CDR3 here is CASSFSGRNTGELFF. CDR3 sequence (DNA): TGTGCCAGCAGCTTTTCAGGGCGAAACACCGGGGAGCTGTTTTTT.

The chain is built from TRBV10-3 and TRBJ2-5; D might be TRBD1 (6 bases). Between the trimmed V and J ends, which lost 4 bases and 1 base, there was a span of 10 bases. CDR3 size: 14 residues. Germline CDR1 reads ENHRY; CDR2 reads SYGVKD. As DNA, the CDR3 is TGTGCCATCAGTGGGACAGATTCCCAAGAGACCCAGTACTTC. Amino acid sequence: CAISGTDSQETQYF.

This clonotype was counted ten times or more. V is TRBV25-1 and J is TRBJ1-2; D gene uncertain. The V end lost 8 bases, the J end lost 0 bases, and 10 bases lay between the germline ends. The germline V gene encodes CDR1 MGHDK and CDR2 SYGVNS. The CDR3 runs 13 residues. Here the CDR3 DNA reads TGTGCCAGCGTCGGCCCCACTAACTATGGCTACACCTTC. This translates into CASVGPTNYGYTF.

This clonotype was detected once. One end of the junction is discordant with germline, which a read error may explain. The CDR3 DNA is TGTGCCAGCAGTTACTCGATTCGGGGCAGCGGGGGCCCAAGACTCTACGAGCAGTACTTC. Translation: CASSYSIRGSGGPRLYEQYF. This chain links TRBV10-1 with TRBJ2-7; 8 bases line up with TRBD2. The length of the CDR3 is 20 residues. Germline V lookup: CDR1 WNHNN, CDR2 SYGVQD (reference sequence).

Concerning this clonotype itself: A clone one base away is much larger, so this may be a read error. This chain joins TRBV2 and TRBJ1-5; the D is unclear. Germline V gives CDR1 SNHLY, CDR2 FYNNEI. The CDR3 runs 14 residues. Trimming left V 5 bases short and J 5 bases short, with 13 bases between. As DNA, the CDR3 is TGTGCCAGCAGTACCGCAGGAATATATCAGCCCCAGCATTTT. This codes for CASSTAGIYQPQHF.

Ten or more counts support this clonotype. The chain recombines TRBV7-2 with TRBJ2-7; D might be TRBD1 (6 bases). The CDR3 spans 13 residues. Germline assignment: CDR1 SGHTA and CDR2 FQGNSA. The V end lost 6 bases, the J end lost 5 bases, and 14 bases lay between the germline ends. CDR3 sequence reads: CASSLGGGNEQYF. The CDR3 nucleotides read TGTGCCAGCAGTCTTGGTGGGGGCAACGAGCAGTACTTC.

The CDR3: CASSYSQLYEQYF. The CDR3, as DNA: TGTGCCAGCAGTTACAGCCAACTTTACGAGCAGTACTTC. The chain joins TRBV6-5 to TRBJ2-7; D gene ambiguous. The V and J ends lost 2 bases and 4 bases respectively, with 9 bases between them. CDR1 is MNHEY, CDR2 SVGAGI, per germline. The CDR3 loop spans 13 amino acids.

This clonotype was counted between two and nine times. This rearrangement joins TRBV10-1 to TRBJ1-3; TRBD1 is a possible D gene (5 bases). Trimming took 5 bases from V and 4 from J, leaving 9 bases between them. This CDR3 is built from 13 residues. Germline V CDR1 and CDR2: WNHNN, SYGVQD (reference sequence). The chain's CDR3 is CASSQGRGNTIYF. CDR3 DNA: TGCGCCAGCAGTCAGGGTCGAGGAAACACCATATATTTT.

This clonotype appeared many times. This chain connects TRBV7-9 to TRBJ1-6, with D possibly being TRBD1 (5 bases). V lost 3 bases to trimming and J lost 7 bases, with 13 bases between them. The CDR3 is 15 amino acids. Germline CDR1 SEHNR, CDR2 FQNEAQ (reference sequence). CDR3 DNA: TGTGCCAGCAGCTTGCGGGGGGTCCTGAATTCACCCCTCCACTTT. It is translated as CASSLRGVLNSPLHF.

The gene calls are TRBV9 and TRBJ2-7, with D perhaps being TRBD1 or TRBD2 (5 bases each). V lost 3 bases and J 7 bases, leaving 14 bases between the germline ends. The CDR3 is made up of 13 amino acids. Germline CDR1 is SGDLS and CDR2 is YYNGEE. This chain's CDR3 is CASSASGQTEQYF. The CDR3 nucleotides are TGTGCCAGCAGCGCCTCGGGGCAGACGGAGCAGTACTTC.

The chain is built from TRBV2 and TRBJ1-5, with D perhaps matching TRBD1 (5 bases). V was cut by 8 bases and J by 6 bases, with 20 bases left in between. Germline V gene lookup returns CDR1 SNHLY and CDR2 FYNNEI. The CDR3 sequence is 15 residues long. CDR3 sequence: CASSPEVRAPQPQHF. The DNA of the CDR3 is TGTGCCAGCTCACCCGAGGTCAGGGCCCCTCAGCCCCAGCATTTT.

This clonotype turned up a few times. The gene calls are TRBV5-5 and TRBJ1-3; D is undetermined. Per the germline V gene, CDR1 is SGHKS and CDR2 is YYEKEE (reference sequence). Trimming stripped 6 bases from V and 0 bases from J, with 13 bases between. This CDR3 spans 15 amino acids. The CDR3 loop is CASTLRVYSGNTIYF. The CDR3 coding sequence is TGTGCCAGCACCCTGCGGGTGTACTCTGGAAACACCATATATTTT.

In its sample, this clonotype was seen many times. The V gene is TRBV7-6, the J gene TRBJ1-1; 7 positions match TRBD1. The germline V gene encodes CDR1 SGHVS and CDR2 FNYEAQ. V was clipped by 1 base and J by 7 bases; unmatched bases: 3. This CDR3 has 13 amino acids. This CDR3 reads CASSLGQGLEAFF. Here the CDR3 DNA reads TGTGCCAGCAGCTTAGGACAGGGCCTTGAAGCTTTCTTT.

This clonotype was detected ten times or more. This chain joins TRBV7-2 and TRBJ1-2; tentatively, D is TRBD1 (5 bases). Trimming took off 0 bases at V and 3 bases at J, with 11 bases between the two ends. Looked up from germline, CDR1 is SGHTA and CDR2 is FQGNSA. The CDR3 is made up of 15 amino acids. The chain's CDR3 is CASSLAGGSDYGYTF. In nucleotides, the CDR3 is TGTGCCAGCAGCTTAGCGGGGGGGTCTGACTATGGCTACACCTTC.